The 25 T cell receptor beta chains given below trace back to one sample, sequenced in a study of metastatic and nonmetastatic thyroid tumors. All patients were treatment-naive before thyroid surgery. MiXCR reprocessed the PCR reads for TCRdb. The sample holds around 36,000 clones, 25% to 35% seen once. Sequenced sample: blood. Source of these receptors: a female donor with papillary thyroid cancer or a benign thyroid nodule (not recorded which). Some clones in this sample may be carry-over from other donors' samples.

The chain couples TRBV5-4 to TRBJ2-1; tentative D call: TRBD2 (5 bases). The CDR3 is 15 residues long. Germline values: CDR1 SGHNT, CDR2 YYREEE (reference sequence). V was trimmed by 3 bases and J by 9 bases, leaving 19 bases between them. The CDR3 nucleotides are TGTGCCAGCAGCTGGGGTCGCCGCGAGGGAAGTGAGCAGTTCTTC. It yields the protein CASSWGRREGSEQFF.

This clone has a count of ten or more. This sample also contains other DNA sequences that code for the same CDR3. CDR3 amino acids: CSARRGSNQPQHF. The DNA for the CDR3 is TGCAGTGCTAGAAGGGGAAGCAATCAGCCCCAGCATTTT. The rearrangement uses TRBV20-1 and TRBJ1-5; a weak D match, TRBD1 (5 bases). CDR1 and CDR2 from the germline V gene are DFQATT and SNEGSKA (reference sequence). CDR3 length: 13 residues. V shed 2 bases and J shed 1 base, with 6 bases lying between them.

In DNA, the CDR3 is TGTGCCAGCAGCTCTCGCCAGAGCGCCTCCTACAATGAGCAGTTCTTC. This translates into CASSSRQSASYNEQFF. The chain couples TRBV11-2 to TRBJ2-1; D is unresolved. There are 16 residues in the CDR3. Trimming took off 4 bases at V and 0 bases at J, with 13 bases between the two ends. Germline CDR1 SGHAT, CDR2 FQNNGV.

This clone was counted only a few times. The chain combines TRBV19 with TRBJ2-2, with TRBD1 as a possible D gene (6 bases). Per the germline V gene, CDR1 is LNHDA and CDR2 is SQIVND (reference sequence). This CDR3 has 14 amino acids. V was cut by 2 bases and J by 6 bases, with 10 bases left in between. The CDR3 coding sequence is TGTGCCAGTAGTATATACAGGGTAGCCGGGGAGCTGTTTTTT. Translating it yields CASSIYRVAGELFF.

This clone was observed at least ten times. Other DNA sequences in this sample translate to the same CDR3. The chain uses TRBV5-1 and TRBJ1-2, with 8 bases aligning to TRBD1. Germline V gene sequence: CDR1 SGHRS, CDR2 YFSETQ. The V segment lost 0 bases and the J segment 8 bases; nucleotides outside the gene matches: 6. This CDR3 spans 14 amino acids. Here the CDR3 reads CASSLDGQGRGYTF. CDR3 sequence (DNA): TGCGCCAGCAGCTTGGACGGACAGGGCAGGGGCTACACCTTC.

This clone is medium-sized (0.01 to 0.1%) by share. V gene TRBV6-1 combines with J gene TRBJ2-3; D perhaps matches TRBD1 (5 bases). The CDR3 covers 13 residues. CDR1 and CDR2 (germline): MNHNS, SASEGT. The V and J ends lost 4 bases and 2 bases respectively, with 7 bases between them. In nucleotides, the CDR3 is TGTGCCAGCAGTGGGGGCCACACAGATACGCAGTATTTT. Protein sequence: CASSGGHTDTQYF.

This clone is judged medium-sized. The DNA of the CDR3 is TGTGCCAGCAGAGATAGACCCTTTCTCCCTGTCTATGGCTACACCTTC. This sequence encodes CASRDRPFLPVYGYTF. V gene TRBV6-2 or TRBV6-3 combines with J gene TRBJ1-2; D remains unclear. From germline, CDR1 is MNHEY and CDR2 SVGEGT. V shed 6 bases and J shed 4 bases, with 21 bases lying between them. The CDR3 has 16 amino acids.

The rearrangement uses TRBV20-1 and TRBJ2-7, with 7 bases matching TRBD1. With 0 bases clipped from V and 1 base from J, the junction kept 6 bases outside the gene matches. Per the germline V gene, CDR1 is DFQATT and CDR2 is SNEGSKA (reference sequence). This CDR3 spans 15 amino acids. The CDR3, as DNA: TGCAGTGCTAGAGATCCCCGACAGGGATCCTACGAGCAGTACTTC. Translated, it gives CSARDPRQGSYEQYF.

This clone was seen only a few times. Germline and junction disagree at one end, which may indicate a read error. J is TRBJ2-1 and V is TRBV6-2 or TRBV6-3; 7 bases map to TRBD2. This CDR3 contains 12 residues. CDR1 MNHEY and CDR2 SVGEGT come from the germline V gene. CDR3 residues: CASSYSGDEQSF. The CDR3 DNA reads TGTGCCAGCAGTTACAGCGGGGATGAGCAGTCCTTC.

This clone was picked up a small number of times. This chain uses TRBV6-2 or TRBV6-3 with TRBJ1-2; D ambiguous. Trimming took off 6 bases at V and 6 bases at J, with 8 bases between the two ends. Germline CDR1 reads MNHEY; CDR2 reads SVGEGT. The CDR3 is made up of 11 amino acids. CDR3 bases: TGTGCCAGCAGGCTCCTAGATGGCTACACCTTC. As protein: CASRLLDGYTF.

This clone was detected once. The chain uses TRBV6-1 and TRBJ1-1; D is unresolved. This CDR3 has 15 residues. V gave up 8 bases and J gave up 4 bases, with 20 bases separating them. CDR1 and CDR2 from the germline V gene are MNHNS and SASEGT. CDR3 residues: CASCSTILGITEAFF. The CDR3 DNA is TGTGCCAGCTGCTCGACCATTCTGGGTATCACTGAAGCTTTCTTT.

This clone is medium-sized within its sample. CDR3 protein: CASSLGVGQGEIVGYTF. The CDR3, as DNA: TGCGCCAGCAGCTTGGGCGTCGGACAGGGGGAAATAGTGGGCTACACCTTC. The chain employs TRBV5-1 and TRBJ1-2, with 10 bases aligning to TRBD1. This CDR3 comprises 17 residues. With V trimmed by 0 bases and J by 8 bases, 13 bases remained unmatched. Germline CDR1 is SGHRS and CDR2 is YFSETQ.

This clone has at least ten counts. The chain uses TRBV13 and TRBJ2-5; D might be TRBD2 (8 bases). The CDR3 sequence is 15 residues long. Trimming took 5 bases from V and 5 from J, leaving 18 bases between them. Germline lookup yields CDR1 PRHDT and CDR2 FYEKMQ (reference sequence). CDR3 amino acids: CASSPGGLVGETQYF. The CDR3 region has the DNA TGTGCCAGCAGCCCAGGGGGACTAGTAGGCGAGACCCAGTACTTC.

This clone was seen ten or more times. This sequence joins TRBV5-6 and TRBJ1-1, with D uncertain. Per germline, CDR1 SGHDT and CDR2 YYEEEE. The CDR3 sequence is 13 residues long. Trimming took off 4 bases at V and 1 base at J, with 8 bases between the two ends. The CDR3 bases are TGTGCCAGCAGCCCTGACAAGAACACTGAAGCTTTCTTT. Protein sequence: CASSPDKNTEAFF.

V and J are TRBV11-2 and TRBJ2-1, with D possibly being TRBD1 or TRBD2 (5 bases each). Germline V gene data show CDR1 as SGHAT and CDR2 as FQNNGV. The length of the CDR3 is 15 residues. The V end lost 6 bases, the J end lost 10 bases, and 22 bases lay between the germline ends. The CDR3 nucleotides are TGTGCCAGCAGATCCGGGGCAGGGTTCTTGGGGGAGCAGTTCTTC. Translation gives CASRSGAGFLGEQFF.

Concerning this clone: The final CDR3 position lacks the conserved phenylalanine or tryptophan, pointing to a likely read error. The rearrangement uses TRBV5-1 and TRBJ1-6; D call uncertain. Per the germline V gene, CDR1 is SGHRS and CDR2 is YFSETQ. Trimming took off 3 bases at V and 7 bases at J, with 14 bases between the two ends. CDR3 length: 15 amino acids. This CDR3 reads CASSYQSSVNSPLHS. DNA for the CDR3: TGCGCCAGCAGCTACCAGAGCAGCGTCAATTCACCCCTCCACTCT.

This clone appeared a few times. V gene TRBV6-1 combines with J gene TRBJ1-2; D gene ambiguous. The CDR3 totals 15 residues. CDR1 is MNHNS and CDR2 is SASEGT in the germline V gene. The ends were cut back, 6 bases at V and 8 bases at J, with 22 bases in the middle. The CDR3 bases are TGTGCCAGCAGCCCTACGGTGAGGTATGGTCGAGGCTACACCTTC. Amino acids: CASSPTVRYGRGYTF.

This clone was observed many times. The CDR3 bases are TGTGCCATCAGTGAGCCGCCTAGCGGGACCCGATGGTGGACTTCCTACGAGCAGTACTTC. Protein product: CAISEPPSGTRWWTSYEQYF. The chain recombines TRBV10-3 with TRBJ2-7; the match to TRBD2 covers 9 bases. The ends lost 2 bases at V and 1 base at J; junction bases unmatched: 18. This CDR3 comprises 20 residues. CDR1 is ENHRY and CDR2 is SYGVKD in the germline V gene.

This clone was counted once. Sequence at one end of the junction differs from germline and may be a read error. The V and J genes are TRBV5-5 and TRBJ2-5, with TRBD2 matching 8 bases. The CDR3 totals 15 residues. Germline loops: CDR1 SGHKS, CDR2 YYEKEE (reference sequence). The CDR3 protein is CASSFGLAFGEIQYF. In nucleotides, the CDR3 is TGTGCCAGCAGCTTTGGACTAGCCTTCGGTGAGATCCAGTACTTC.

This clone was recorded once. This may come from a read error, since a much larger clone is one base off. The J gene is TRBJ1-1, the V gene TRBV27; D is uncertain. This CDR3 spans 14 amino acids. Germline CDR1 reads MNHEY; CDR2 reads SMNVEV (reference sequence). This chain's CDR3 is CASGLTALNTEDFF. In DNA, the CDR3 is TGTGCCAGCGGTTTAACAGCGCTGAACACTGAAGATTTCTTT.

This clone occurred many times. The V and J genes are TRBV5-1 and TRBJ2-1; tentative D call: TRBD1 (7 bases). V was shortened by 0 bases and J by 4 bases, with 11 bases between the two germline ends. Germline CDR1 is SGHRS and CDR2 is YFSETQ. This CDR3 region has 15 residues. In DNA form, the CDR3 reads TGCGCCAGCAGCTTGGGCGGGACAGCATACAATGAGCAGTTCTTC. Translation: CASSLGGTAYNEQFF.

This chain connects TRBV12-3 or TRBV12-4 to TRBJ2-5, with TRBD1 identical over 7 bases. V lost 6 bases, J lost 5 bases, and 15 bases stayed unmatched. This CDR3 comprises 16 residues. The CDR3 loop is CASSQDWAGGYETQYF. The CDR3 coding sequence is TGTGCCAGCAGCCAAGATTGGGCAGGGGGTTACGAGACCCAGTACTTC.

This chain joins TRBV11-1 and TRBJ2-2; the D gene is possibly TRBD1 (5 bases). CDR3 length: 16 amino acids. Germline V gene sequence: CDR1 SGHAT, CDR2 FQDESV (reference sequence). Deletions cut 10 bases from V and 5 bases from J, with 23 bases between. CDR3 sequence (DNA): TGTGCCATCACCTCCAGCCCGACAGTATATACCGGGGAGCTGTTTTTT. This translates into CAITSSPTVYTGELFF. Looking up the rest from reference TRBV11-1 and TRBJ2-2 gives the full variable domain: EAEVAQSPRYKITEKSQAVAFWCDPISGHATLYWYRQILGQGPELLVQFQDESVVDDSQLPKDRFSAERLKGVDSTLKIQPAELGDSAMYLCAITSSPTVYTGELFFGEGSRLTVL.

This clone was counted many times. The V and J genes are TRBV10-3 and TRBJ1-1, with a tentative D call TRBD1 (6 bases). Germline V gene data show CDR1 as ENHRY and CDR2 as SYGVKD. The CDR3 totals 17 residues. Trimming shortened V by 3 bases and J by 0 bases, and 17 bases separated the two germline ends. CDR3 sequence reads: CAISDFTGYGLNTEAFF. In DNA, the CDR3 is TGTGCCATCAGTGACTTCACAGGGTATGGGTTGAACACTGAAGCTTTCTTT.

CDR3 nucleotide sequence: TGCGCCAGCAGCTTGAGACAGGGAGAGTACGAGCAGTACTTC. It specifies CASSLRQGEYEQYF. The rearrangement joins TRBV5-1 to TRBJ2-7, with 7 bases lining up with TRBD1. With V trimmed by 1 base and J by 4 bases, 5 bases remained unmatched. Germline CDR1 is SGHRS and CDR2 is YFSETQ. This CDR3 spans 14 amino acids.